This TCR beta chain is drawn from a study of metastatic and nonmetastatic thyroid tumors. Whole-study context: The authors compared repertoires across blood and tumor or nodule tissue from malignant and benign thyroid patients. Regarding the study as a whole: Reports indicated that malignant thyroid tumors showed significantly higher TCR beta diversity than benign nodules did, in blood and tumor.

Among the patients, none had received any treatment before thyroid surgery. V lost 7 bases to trimming and J lost 4 bases; unmatched junction nucleotides: 17. Germline CDR1 and CDR2: SGHRS and YFSETQ. This CDR3 is built from 16 residues. A word on this clone: Its antigen is as yet unknown.

TCRdb re-clonotyped the PCR reads through MiXCR. In the table there are about 45,000 clones, roughly 3.9% of which are singletons. What was sequenced was blood. The gene calls are TRBV5-1 and TRBJ2-7; 7 nucleotides agree with TRBD1. This clonotype was sampled from a female donor with papillary thyroid cancer or a benign thyroid nodule (not recorded which). Some clones in this sample may be carry-over from other donors' samples. The CDR3 here is CASRERAGKGAYEQYF. The CDR3 DNA sequence: TGCGCCAGCCGCGAGAGGGCCGGAAAGGGGGCATACGAGCAGTACTTC.